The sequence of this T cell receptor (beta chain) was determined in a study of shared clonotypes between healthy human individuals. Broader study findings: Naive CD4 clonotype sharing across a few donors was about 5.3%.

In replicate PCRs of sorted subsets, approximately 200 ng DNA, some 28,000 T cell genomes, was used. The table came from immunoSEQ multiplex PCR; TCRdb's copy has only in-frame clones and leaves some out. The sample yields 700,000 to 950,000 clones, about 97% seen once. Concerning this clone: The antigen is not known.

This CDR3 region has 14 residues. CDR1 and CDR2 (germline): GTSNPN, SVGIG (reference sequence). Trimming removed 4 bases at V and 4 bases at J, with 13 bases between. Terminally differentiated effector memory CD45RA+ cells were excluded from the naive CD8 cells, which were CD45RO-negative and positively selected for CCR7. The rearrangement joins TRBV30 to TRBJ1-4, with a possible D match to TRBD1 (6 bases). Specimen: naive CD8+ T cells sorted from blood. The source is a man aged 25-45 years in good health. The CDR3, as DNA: TGTGCCTGGACCGCCGGGACAAATAATGAAAAACTGTTTTTT. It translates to CAWTAGTNNEKLFF.